This T cell receptor (beta chain) was profiled in a study of cytomegalovirus exposure and HLA in healthy donors. Overall study: From HLA-typed donors, an early data release held around 85 million unique TCRs. Study-wide results and caveats: Only CMV serostatus was available as immune exposure information. Later analysis indicated greater clonal expansion among HLA-associated TCR beta chains than among equally common other chains. As was reported, the HLA-A and HLA-B alleles of most subjects were accurately predicted from TCR beta sequences.

Primers included in the PCR were 60 Vbeta and 13 Jbeta primers. Method: immunoSEQ multiplex PCR; TCRdb's copy keeps in-frame clones and lacks some. Of around 130,000 clones in the sample, over 60% are singletons; the top ten hold roughly 0.9%. This clone was counted a few times. The antigen remains undetermined. This sequence was found in a woman aged 55-69 years in good health and CMV-seronegative. Material: PBMCs.

DNA for the CDR3: TGTGCCATCTTGGGACAGGGGTACAATGAGCAGTTCTTC. Encoded protein: CAILGQGYNEQFF. The chain joins TRBV10-3 to TRBJ2-1; 10 nucleotides agree with TRBD1. The CDR3 contains 13 residues. The ends lost 8 bases at V and 4 bases at J; junction bases unmatched: 2. In germline, CDR1 is ENHRY, CDR2 SYGVKD.